Following are 28 T cell receptor beta chains from one sample sequenced in a study of T cells in localized non-small cell lung cancer. Data came from immunoSEQ multiplex PCR; TCRdb stores just in-frame clones and leaves some out. The sample lists several thousand clones, around 28% occurring once. The sequenced sample was normal lung tissue next to the tumor, obtained before any cancer treatment. The receptors here all came from a woman aged 35 to 70 with stage I lung adenocarcinoma.

This chain joins TRBV14 and TRBJ2-1; the D is unclear. The CDR3 extends over 12 amino acids. Trimming left V 2 bases short and J 5 bases short, with 4 bases between. Germline lookup yields CDR1 SGHDN and CDR2 FVKESK. CDR3 DNA: TGTGCCAGCAGCCAACAGAACAATGAGCAGTTCTTC. This encodes CASSQQNNEQFF. Looking up the rest from reference TRBV14 and TRBJ2-1 gives the full variable domain: EAGVTQFPSHSVIEKGQTVTLRCDPISGHDNLYWYRRVMGKEIKFLLHFVKESKQDESGMPNNRFLAERTGGTYSTLKVQPAELEDSGVYFCASSQQNNEQFFGPGTRLTVL.

In the case of this clone: The junction differs from germline at one of its ends, possibly a read error. V and J are TRBV12-5 and TRBJ2-7; D is perhaps TRBD1 or TRBD2 (5 bases each). Germline CDR1 is LGHNT and CDR2 is FRNRAP. The CDR3 loop spans 15 amino acids. CDR3 amino acids: CASGLSLSGHIREIF. The DNA of the CDR3 is TGTGCTAGTGGTTTGTCCCTCTCCGGACATATTAGGGAGATTTTC.

This clone is labeled as medium-sized. The CDR3 DNA reads as TGTGCCAGCACCCAAAGGACAGGGGATCAGCCCCAGCATTTT. Its translation: CASTQRTGDQPQHF. V gene TRBV6-8 combines with J gene TRBJ1-5; 9 bases align to TRBD1. The ends lost 7 bases at V and 5 bases at J; junction bases unmatched: 6. Germline V gives CDR1 MNHGY, CDR2 SAAAGT. CDR3 length equals 14 residues.

A few counts support this clone. The chain recombines TRBV11-3 with TRBJ2-1; D uncertain. Trimming pared 2 bases from V and 0 bases from J, leaving 14 bases between. Germline-derived CDR1 and CDR2 are SGHNT and YENEEA. The CDR3 loop spans 17 amino acids. This CDR3 is CASSLRLDAPSYNEQFF. The CDR3 DNA is TGTGCCAGCAGCTTAAGATTGGATGCCCCCTCCTACAATGAGCAGTTCTTC.

Here the CDR3 DNA reads TGTGCCAGCAGTTACTCGATAACGGGAGGTCCGGGTGAGCAGTTCTTC. Its translation: CASSYSITGGPGEQFF. J is TRBJ2-1 and V is TRBV6-8; 7 nucleotides match TRBD2. This CDR3 contains 16 residues. With 0 bases clipped from V and 9 bases from J, the junction kept 11 bases outside the gene matches. CDR1 MNHGY and CDR2 SAAAGT come from the germline V gene.

This chain connects TRBV18 to TRBJ2-7, with D perhaps matching TRBD2 (5 bases). Germline CDR1 KGHSH, CDR2 LQKENI. The germline V and J ends were trimmed by 2 bases and 1 base, with 9 bases remaining between them. The CDR3 is 14 amino acids. In DNA, the CDR3 is TGTGCCAGCTCACCAGGGAGCCGATCCTACGAGCAGTACTTC. Amino acids: CASSPGSRSYEQYF.

The chain recombines TRBV10-2 with TRBJ1-6, with D perhaps matching TRBD1 (6 bases). This CDR3 is built from 13 residues. Trimming stripped 8 bases from V and 8 bases from J, with 13 bases between. Germline loops: CDR1 WSHSY, CDR2 SAAADI. CDR3 loop: CASAAGVDSPLHF. The CDR3 DNA sequence: TGCGCCAGCGCTGCAGGGGTAGATTCACCCCTCCACTTT.

The chain uses TRBV5-1 and TRBJ2-2, with D unclear. Between the trimmed V and J ends, which lost 0 bases and 6 bases, there was a span of 15 bases. The V gene's germline CDR1 is SGHRS and CDR2 YFSETQ. This CDR3 has 16 amino acids. The CDR3 bases are TGCGCCAGCAGCTTGGGACCGGTTGGAAGCGCCGGGGAGCTGTTTTTT. It translates to CASSLGPVGSAGELFF.

The table lists this clone with a few counts. The genes are TRBV9 and TRBJ2-7, with D uncertain. From germline, CDR1 is SGDLS and CDR2 YYNGEE. The CDR3 has 12 residues. V was cut by 8 bases and J by 3 bases, with 12 bases left in between. This CDR3 is CASAGYSYEQYF. The CDR3 DNA reads as TGTGCCAGTGCCGGTTATAGCTACGAGCAGTACTTC.

Only a few counts were recorded for this clone. The J gene is TRBJ2-1, the V gene TRBV2, with TRBD2 matching over 7 bases. This CDR3 has 16 amino acids. CDR1 is SNHLY, CDR2 FYNNEI, per germline. V shed 6 bases and J 6 bases; nucleotides not matched to a gene: 14. The CDR3: CASSHRRGGSPNEQFF. The CDR3 DNA follows: TGTGCCAGCAGCCACCGCCGGGGCGGGAGCCCCAATGAGCAGTTCTTC.

This clone has just a few counts. The chain links TRBV11-3 to TRBJ2-7; D not certain. Per germline, CDR1 SGHNT and CDR2 YENEEA. This CDR3 spans 18 amino acids. V lost 3 bases to trimming and J lost 1 base, with 22 bases between them. The CDR3 here is CASSFVPQVREQSYEQYF. In DNA, the CDR3 is TGTGCCAGCAGCTTTGTCCCCCAGGTTAGGGAACAGTCCTACGAGCAGTACTTC.

The CDR3 here is CASSPSARSTQYF. The CDR3 DNA is TGTGCCAGCTCACCATCGGCCCGGTCGACCCAGTACTTC. The rearrangement links TRBV18 to TRBJ2-5; no firm D call. The CDR3 has 13 amino acids. The V end lost 2 bases, the J end lost 7 bases, and 11 bases lay between the germline ends. The germline CDR1 and CDR2 sequences are KGHSH and LQKENI.

In its sample, this clone was seen a few times. A junction boundary mismatches the germline segment, possibly from a read error. The rearrangement uses TRBV10-3 and TRBJ2-3; D gene ambiguous. CDR1 is ENHRY, CDR2 SYGVKD, per germline. This CDR3 comprises 13 residues. CDR3 sequence (DNA): TGTGCCAGCAGTGAGGCCGGCGCAGATACGCAGTATTTT. Its protein product is CASSEAGADTQYF.

By frequency in the sample, this clone is medium-sized (0.01 to 0.1%). The chain uses TRBV12-2 and TRBJ2-2; the table names TRBD2, a call not compared with the DNA. TRBV12-2 is a known pseudogene. The CDR3 extends over 14 amino acids. The CDR3 DNA is TGTGCCACTTCCCGGGGGGCCGGGACCGGGGAGCTGTTTTTT. Translating gives CATSRGAGTGELFF.

V is TRBV4-1 and J is TRBJ2-2; 7 nucleotides agree with TRBD1. CDR3 length: 15 amino acids. Germline CDR1 MGHRA, CDR2 YSYEKL. V lost 4 bases and J lost 5; bases outside the gene matches: 7. CDR3 in amino acids: CASSLRQGETGELFF. The CDR3 DNA sequence: TGCGCCAGCAGCCTCCGACAGGGTGAGACCGGGGAGCTGTTTTTT.

This clone is deemed large. This chain joins TRBV11-3 and TRBJ2-3, with TRBD1 as a possible D gene (6 bases). The V end lost 5 bases, the J end lost 0 bases, and 12 bases lay between the germline ends. This CDR3 contains 15 residues. Germline CDR1 reads SGHNT; CDR2 reads YENEEA. CDR3: CASSPYRVSTDTQYF. The CDR3 nucleotides are TGTGCCAGCAGCCCGTACAGGGTTAGCACAGATACGCAGTATTTT.

J is TRBJ2-1 and V is TRBV18; D remains unclear. CDR3 length: 15 amino acids. CDR1 and CDR2 from the germline V gene are KGHSH and LQKENI. V lost 2 bases to trimming and J lost 2 bases, with 10 bases between them. In DNA form, the CDR3 reads TGTGCCAGCTCACCAACCCGCGCCCCCTACAATGAGCAGTTCTTC. Translation gives CASSPTRAPYNEQFF.

This clone was seen only a few times. This chain joins TRBV5-1 and TRBJ2-5; 8 bases match TRBD2. The length of the CDR3 is 16 residues. The V gene end was trimmed by 0 bases and the J gene end by 4 bases; junction bases not matched to a gene: 8. Germline loops: CDR1 SGHRS, CDR2 YFSETQ. Here the CDR3 reads CASSLGALAGIETQYF. The CDR3 DNA is TGCGCCAGCAGCTTGGGAGCGCTAGCGGGTATAGAGACCCAGTACTTC.

This rearrangement joins TRBV9 to TRBJ1-3; no definite D call. The CDR3 length is 15 residues. From germline, CDR1 is SGDLS and CDR2 YYNGEE. V was cut by 1 base and J by 0 bases, with 8 bases left in between. Written as DNA, the CDR3 is TGTGCCAGCAGCGTAACGGGCGTCTCTGGAAACACCATATATTTT. It yields the protein CASSVTGVSGNTIYF.

This clone appeared a few times. The chain links TRBV11-3 to TRBJ1-4, with D uncertain. The CDR3 totals 14 residues. The germline V gene has CDR1 SGHNT and CDR2 YENEEA. V was shortened by 1 base and J by 4 bases, with 7 bases between the two germline ends. The DNA of the CDR3 is TGTGCCAGCAGCTTAGGTCAGCTTAATGAAAAACTGTTTTTT. Its translation is CASSLGQLNEKLFF.

The chain is built from TRBV19 and TRBJ2-7; 7 bases are a match to TRBD1. The V segment lost 9 bases and the J segment 1 base; nucleotides outside the gene matches: 6. Germline V gene data show CDR1 as LNHDA and CDR2 as SQIVND (reference sequence). This CDR3 comprises 13 residues. The CDR3 coding sequence is TGTGCCAGAAAGGACAGGATGTCCTACGAGCAGTACTTC. Protein sequence: CARKDRMSYEQYF.

The sample holds a few counts of this clone. The V call is TRBV9, the J call TRBJ2-2; D unclear. Germline V gives CDR1 SGDLS, CDR2 YYNGEE. The CDR3 extends over 13 amino acids. V was shortened by 2 bases and J by 7 bases, with 9 bases between the two germline ends. CDR3 nucleotide sequence: TGTGCCAGCAGCGTCAAGGGCGACGGGGAGCTGTTTTTT. Amino acids: CASSVKGDGELFF.

This clone was seen a few times. The chain links TRBV6-8 to TRBJ2-2; 9 bases map to TRBD1. The CDR3 loop spans 14 amino acids. J lost 6 bases, V lost 11 bases, and 10 bases had no gene match. Germline values: CDR1 MNHGY, CDR2 SAAAGT. CDR3 sequence: CAARTGEGAGELFF. CDR3 DNA sequence: TGTGCCGCAAGGACAGGGGAGGGGGCCGGGGAGCTGTTTTTT.

This clone was counted a few times. The genes are TRBV5-1 and TRBJ2-1; 11 nucleotides agree with TRBD2. Germline assignment: CDR1 SGHRS and CDR2 YFSETQ. CDR3 length: 17 residues. Trimming at V came to 5 bases and at J to 2 bases, leaving 9 bases not matched to a gene. This chain's CDR3 is CASSNGGTSGTYNEQFF. CDR3 sequence (DNA): TGCGCCAGCAGTAATGGAGGGACTAGCGGAACCTACAATGAGCAGTTCTTC.

V is TRBV5-1 and J is TRBJ2-5; D is ambiguous. This CDR3 has 14 residues. Trimming left V 0 bases short and J 2 bases short, with 8 bases between. CDR1 is SGHRS and CDR2 is YFSETQ in the germline V gene. The CDR3 region is CASSLGAGQETQYF. In DNA form, the CDR3 reads TGCGCCAGCAGCTTGGGCGCAGGACAAGAGACCCAGTACTTC.

This clone qualifies as medium-sized. V and J are TRBV11-3 and TRBJ2-7; the match to TRBD1 covers 9 bases. The CDR3 consists of 18 residues. Looked up from germline, CDR1 is SGHNT and CDR2 is YENEEA. J was trimmed by 3 bases and V by 5 bases; bases with no gene match: 17. Here the CDR3 reads CASSQTSGTGFFFYEQYF. For the CDR3, the DNA is TGTGCCAGCAGCCAGACCTCCGGGACAGGGTTCTTTTTCTACGAGCAGTACTTC.

The chain uses TRBV6-8 and TRBJ1-2; D unclear. CDR1 is MNHGY, CDR2 SAAAGT, per germline. Trimming removed 6 bases from V and 4 bases from J, with 15 bases in between. The CDR3 spans 14 residues. The CDR3 protein is CASRGAQEIYGYTF. The CDR3 DNA reads as TGTGCCAGCAGGGGTGCCCAGGAGATCTATGGCTACACCTTC.

This clone was counted a few times. V is TRBV5-1 and J is TRBJ2-7; 7 nucleotides match TRBD1. This CDR3 comprises 14 residues. The V gene's germline CDR1 is SGHRS and CDR2 YFSETQ. Losses at the gene ends were 0 bases for V and 3 bases for J; bases not matched to a gene: 3. The CDR3 reads CASSLAAGGYEQYF. The DNA for the CDR3 is TGCGCCAGCAGCTTGGCCGCAGGGGGCTACGAGCAGTACTTC.